These 3 T cell receptor beta chains were sequenced from one sample in a study of control samples from healthy donors and cancer patients (dated by TCRdb to the early 2020s). Library creation used the immunoSEQ multiplex PCR assay. Not all clones reach the TCRdb copy of this immuneACCESS table, which keeps in-frame sequences only. Checked studies attribute under half of the gap to unresolved V genes and leave the rest unexplained. The sample table holds about 150,000 clones, of which about 94% were seen once. 2% to 2.5% of the sample lies in the top ten. Specimen: blood. The receptors come from a man in his fifties or sixties in good health.

The genes are TRBV19 and TRBJ2-3; D is perhaps TRBD1 or TRBD2 (5 bases each). The CDR3 runs 15 residues. Germline CDR1 is LNHDA and CDR2 is SQIVND (reference sequence). V gave up 8 bases and J gave up 1 base, with 16 bases separating them. This chain's CDR3 is CASSNRDARTDTQYF. Written as DNA, the CDR3 is TGTGCCAGTTCCAACCGGGACGCTCGCACAGATACGCAGTATTTT.

In DNA form, the CDR3 reads TGCGCCAGCAGCTCGGGACAAATGAACACCGGGGAGCTGTTTTTT. Translation: CASSSGQMNTGELFF. This chain links TRBV5-1 with TRBJ2-2; TRBD1 might be the D (6 bases). The V gene's germline CDR1 is SGHRS and CDR2 YFSETQ. The V end lost 3 bases, the J end lost 1 base, and 10 bases lay between the germline ends. CDR3 size: 15 residues.

In this sample, this clone turned up once. DNA for the CDR3: TGCGCCAGCAGCTTGGCCGGGCAGGGAAACACCATATATTTT. This codes for CASSLAGQGNTIYF. The gene calls are TRBV5-1 and TRBJ1-3; D not resolved. The CDR3 contains 14 residues. Germline V gene data show CDR1 as SGHRS and CDR2 as YFSETQ. V was cut by 0 bases and J by 4 bases, with 8 bases left in between.